This T cell receptor (beta chain) was sequenced during a study of T cell responses to AZD1222 COVID-19 vaccine. Broader study findings: Repertoire sampling occurred only after the peak T cell response. The breadth and depth of Spike-specific TCRs increased once two AZD1222 doses had been given. Vaccine-associated CD4 TCRs spanned spike, dominant at 160-218 and 743-854. Within unmutated variant regions lay the reported targets of nearly half of spike-specific TCRs.

This CDR3 spans 15 amino acids. V lost 4 bases, J lost 8 bases, and 7 bases stayed unmatched. Looked up from germline, CDR1 is SGHNT and CDR2 is YENEEA. Profiled with immunoSEQ multiplex PCR; TCRdb holds only in-frame clones, not every one. The sample shows around 150,000 clones, about 95% of them seen only once. On this clone: What it binds is not known.

The rearrangement uses TRBV11-3 and TRBJ2-1, with 11 bases lining up with TRBD2. The specimen was peripheral blood, collected on day 0 of AZD1222 vaccination. The clonotype was recovered from an adult in good health. The CDR3 coding sequence is TGTGCCAGCAGCTCCTTTAGCGGGAGGGCCCATGAGCAGTTCTTC. It translates to CASSSFSGRAHEQFF.